These T cell receptor beta chains were read from a single sample in a study of blood T cell repertoires in COVID-19. Clones were sequenced by immunoSEQ multiplex PCR, and TCRdb holds only the in-frame ones, with some missing. Of about 88,000 clones in the sample, less than 95% were seen once. The sample comprised peripheral blood. Source of these receptors: a man aged 18 to 30 with COVID-19, enrolled during active disease. CDR3s include the opening cysteine and the closing phenylalanine or tryptophan. The D gene is left open where the match is weak. Size is stated for part of the rows, as once, few or many counts, or as a class when the clone is expanded.

>TRBD2|TRBV11-2|TRBJ2-3|NA
TGTGCCAGCAGGGCGGAGACGGGAGGGCCGGGAGATACGCAGTATTTT
CASRAETGGPGDTQYF
>TRBD2|TRBV7-8|TRBJ2-5|NA
TGTGCCAGCAGCTTGCGGCTAGCGGGCCGAGAGACCCAGTACTTC
CASSLRLAGRETQYF
>NA|TRBV4-3|TRBJ1-5|NA
TGCGCCAGCAGCCAAGATCTAAGGGGATCACAACCCCAGCATTTT
CASSQDLRGSQPQHF
>TRBD2|TRBV18|TRBJ2-1|NA
TGTGCCAGCTCCGCGGGAGGGGCCTACAATGAGCAGTTCTTC
CASSAGGAYNEQFF
>NA|TRBV6-5|TRBJ1-5|NA
TGTGCCAGCAGTAGGACAGCTAGCAATCAGCCCCAGCATTTT
CASSRTASNQPQHF
>TRBD1|TRBV6-2/TRBV6-3|TRBJ1-5|NA
TGTGCCAGCAGCCGAGGGACAGGGGGCTTGGATCGTCAGCCCCAGCATTTT
CASSRGTGGLDRQPQHF
>NA|TRBV27|TRBJ1-6|NA
TGTGCCAGCAGTTTACAGGGCACGGGCTTTGCTAATTCACCCCTCCACTTT
CASSLQGTGFANSPLHF
>NA|TRBV4-2|TRBJ1-2|NA
TGTGCCAGCAGCCAAGGGCAGATAACCTATGGCTACACCTTC
CASSQGQITYGYTF
>NA|TRBV5-5|TRBJ1-1|NA
TGTGCCAGCAGCTTAGGCGGAGGGACTGAAGCTTTCTTT
CASSLGGGTEAFF
>TRBD2|TRBV28|TRBJ2-7|few
TGTGCCAGCAGTTCGATGACTAGCGGGGATTCCTACGAGCAGTACTTC
CASSSMTSGDSYEQYF
>NA|TRBV6-5|TRBJ2-1|NA
TGTGCCAGCAGCGCATCGGGTGGCCGTAATGAGCAGTTCTTC
CASSASGGRNEQFF
>NA|TRBV24-1|TRBJ2-7|NA
TGTGCCACCAGTGAAGGGGGCGAGCAGTACTTC
CATSEGGEQYF
>TRBD1|TRBV9|TRBJ2-1|NA
TGTGCCAGCAGCGTGGGACAGGGAAGGTACAATGAGCAGTTCTTC
CASSVGQGRYNEQFF
>NA|TRBV7-9|TRBJ2-5|NA
TGTGCCAGCAGCTTAGCGCAAGACAGCAGGGCCCAGTACTTC
CASSLAQDSRAQYF
>TRBD2|TRBV30|TRBJ2-1|NA
TGTGCCTGGTCCGATTATAGCGGGAGGGCCGGTGAGCAGTTCTTC
CAWSDYSGRAGEQFF
>NA|TRBV15|TRBJ1-2|NA
TGTGCCACCAGCAGAGATCCGGGATTTAACTATGGCTACACCTTC
CATSRDPGFNYGYTF
>TRBD2|TRBV13|TRBJ2-5|NA
TGTGCCAGCAGCCATCGGACTAGCGGGAGTTGGGAGACCCAGTACTTC
CASSHRTSGSWETQYF
>NA|TRBV30|TRBJ2-3|NA
TGTGCCTGGAGTGTAAGGCCAGGGGAAGGGAAAGATACGCAGTATTTT
CAWSVRPGEGKDTQYF
>TRBD1|TRBV5-4|TRBJ1-6|NA
TGTGCCAGCAGCCTTGACAGGGTAACTTCACCCCTCCACTTT
CASSLDRVTSPLHF
>TRBD2|TRBV7-2|TRBJ2-7|NA
TGTGCCAGCAGCTTAGATAGCGGGAGGGACGAGCAGTACTTC
CASSLDSGRDEQYF
>TRBD1|TRBV10-3|TRBJ1-6|NA
TGTGCCACCGAACTCGGACAGGGGGACTCACCCCTCCACTTT
CATELGQGDSPLHF
>NA|TRBV7-9|TRBJ2-6|NA
TGTGCCAGCAGCTCCCCACCGACTAGGGCCAACGTCCTGACTTTC
CASSSPPTRANVLTF
>TRBD2|TRBV3-1/TRBV3-2|TRBJ2-7|NA
TGTGCCTCGGGGGGTTACGAGCAGTACTTC
CASGGYEQYF
>NA|TRBV2|TRBJ1-4|NA
TGTGCCAGCAGTGGGAGACGGGAAAAACTGTTTTTT
CASSGRREKLFF
>NA|TRBV7-2|TRBJ1-1|NA
TGTGCCAGCAGCTTAGTCGCAGGTTGGTCTGATGAAGCTTTCTTT
CASSLVAGWSDEAFF
>TRBD1|TRBV30|TRBJ1-3|NA
TGTGCCTGGAGTGTACCGGGACAGGGTCATGGAAACACCATATATTTT
CAWSVPGQGHGNTIYF
>TRBD1|TRBV11-2|TRBJ1-2|NA
TGTGCCAGCAGCTCTAAGGCGGGACAGACAGTCTATGGCTACACCTTC
CASSSKAGQTVYGYTF
>NA|TRBV9|TRBJ2-1|NA
TGTGCCAGCAGCGTAGCCGGCAGGGGGGTCAACTACAATGAGCAGTTCTTC
CASSVAGRGVNYNEQFF
>TRBD2|TRBV7-6|TRBJ2-7|NA
TGTGCCAGCAGCCCTGGGGGCGGGAGGGCATTGGAGCAGTACTTC
CASSPGGGRALEQYF
>TRBD2|TRBV5-1|TRBJ2-3|NA
TGCGCCAGCAGTCCAGGACAGGGGACTAGCGGGGATCCCACAGATACGCAGTATTTT
CASSPGQGTSGDPTDTQYF
>TRBD1|TRBV7-8|TRBJ1-3|NA
TGTGCCAGCAGCAGGACAGGGACTGGAAACACCATATATTTT
CASSRTGTGNTIYF
>NA|TRBV18|TRBJ2-3|NA
TGTGCCAGCTCATTGCGGGACGGAAGCACAGATACGCAGTATTTT
CASSLRDGSTDTQYF
>NA|TRBV7-9|TRBJ2-6|NA
TGTGCCAGCAGCTTATACCAGTCCCCTGGGGCCAACGTCCTGACTTTC
CASSLYQSPGANVLTF
>NA|TRBV7-2|TRBJ2-7|NA
TGTGCCAGCAGCTTAGGGGGAGTGACCTACGAGCAGTACTTC
CASSLGGVTYEQYF
>NA|TRBV19|TRBJ1-1|NA
TGTGCCAGTAGTACATCCTGGGCAGACAAAGCTTTGGGTACTGAAGCTTTCTTT
CASSTSWADKALGTEAFF
>NA|TRBV5-1|TRBJ2-7|NA
TGCGCCAGCAGCTTGGCCCAGGGCGGCTCAAGGGAGCAGTACTTC
CASSLAQGGSREQYF
>NA|TRBV7-8|TRBJ2-4|NA
TGTGCCAGCAGCCCACGACAGGAGGTTTTTCAGTACTTC
CASSPRQEVFQYF
>TRBD1|TRBV7-2|TRBJ2-3|NA
TGTGCCAGCAGCTTAGTCTCGGGACAGGGGTTCGCAGATACGCAGTATTTT
CASSLVSGQGFADTQYF
>NA|TRBV6-4|TRBJ2-7|NA
TGTGCCCTAAGGCGGGCGGGATTCGCCTACGAGCAGTACTTC
CALRRAGFAYEQYF
>NA|TRBV10-3|TRBJ2-2|NA
TGTGCCGTGGCCAACACGCCGAACACCGGGGAGCTGTTTTTT
CAVANTPNTGELFF
>NA|TRBV10-1|TRBJ1-1|NA
TGCGCCAGCAGTGTTTCTACAGGATCCTATAACACTGAAGCTTTCTTT
CASSVSTGSYNTEAFF
>NA|TRBV14|TRBJ2-1|NA
TGTGCCAGCAGCCAAGATGGCCAGGGTAGGCACAATGAGCAGTTCTTC
CASSQDGQGRHNEQFF
>NA|TRBV4-3|TRBJ1-2|NA
TGCGCCAGCAGCCCGACACAAGGACATTATCTCTATGGCTACACCTTC
CASSPTQGHYLYGYTF
>NA|TRBV5-4|TRBJ1-6|NA
TGTGCCAGCAGCTTGACGGGTTATGGCCAGAATGGTAATTCACCCCTCCACTTT
CASSLTGYGQNGNSPLHF
>TRBD1|TRBV13|TRBJ1-6|NA
TGTGCCAGCAGCTTAACCGGGACAGTCAATAATTCACCCCTCCACTTT
CASSLTGTVNNSPLHF
>NA|TRBV5-1|TRBJ1-1|NA
TGCGCCAGCAGCTTCAGACGGGGGAACACTGAAGCTTTCTTT
CASSFRRGNTEAFF